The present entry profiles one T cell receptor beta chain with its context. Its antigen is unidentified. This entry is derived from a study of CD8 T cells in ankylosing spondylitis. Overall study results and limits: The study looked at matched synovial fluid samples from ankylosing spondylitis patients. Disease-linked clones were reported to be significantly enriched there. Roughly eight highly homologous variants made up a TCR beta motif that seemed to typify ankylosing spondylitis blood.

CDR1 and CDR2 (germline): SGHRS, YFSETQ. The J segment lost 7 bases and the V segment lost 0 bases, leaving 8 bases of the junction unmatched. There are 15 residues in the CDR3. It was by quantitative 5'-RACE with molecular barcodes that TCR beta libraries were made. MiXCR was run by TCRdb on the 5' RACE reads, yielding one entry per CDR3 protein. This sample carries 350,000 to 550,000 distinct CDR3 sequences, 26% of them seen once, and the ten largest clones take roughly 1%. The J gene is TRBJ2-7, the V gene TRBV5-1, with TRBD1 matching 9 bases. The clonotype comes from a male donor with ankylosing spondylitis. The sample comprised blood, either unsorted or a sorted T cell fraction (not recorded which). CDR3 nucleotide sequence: TGCGCCAGCAGCTTGGATCCGGGACAGGGAGGGGAGCAGTACTTC. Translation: CASSLDPGQGGEQYF. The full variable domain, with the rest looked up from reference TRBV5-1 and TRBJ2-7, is KAGVTQTPRYLIKTRGQQVTLSCSPISGHRSVSWYQQTPGQGLQFLFEYFSETQRNKGNFPGRFSGRQFSNSRSEMNVSTLELGDSALYLCASSLDPGQGGEQYFGPGTRLTVT.